This TCR beta chain was recovered during a study of blood T cell repertoires in COVID-19 (dated by TCRdb to the early 2020s). For context, the study as a whole: The collaborator samples originated in the United States, Italy and Spain and spanned the acute and convalescent phases of COVID-19. The material from the prospective study consisted of cDNA or gDNA derived from T cells, B-cell-depleted T cells, or PBMCs. Subjects who had been exposed to COVID-19, were actively infected with it, or had recovered from it provided the deeply sampled blood TCRbeta repertoires that made up the dataset. The repertoires were made available in a free public database intended to serve as a resource for research on the immune response to SARS-CoV-2. The samples were drawn from the first 160 participants of the ongoing ImmuneRACE study and from about 1,200 subjects provided by 6 global collaborators. A de-identified subject ID, COVID-19 status, age in years and sex were almost always included in the sample metadata. Where available, HLA class I and class II types were obtained from metadata supplied by the sample provider rather than from assay-based typing. Findings and caveats that apply to the study as a whole: The amount of clinical and demographic metadata varied by source and participant and was provided uncurated.

Between the V and J ends, shortened by 6 bases and 0 bases respectively, the junction contains 10 bases. There are 14 amino acids in the CDR3, from cysteine to phenylalanine inclusive. Only CDR3 DNA remains: 42 bases, in frame from the first base. The germline V gene supplies CDR1 WSHSY and CDR2 SAAADI. As concerns this clone: Its antigen is not yet known. Base qualities are missing; no much larger clone stands one base away.

The immunoSEQ Assay, a bias-controlled multiplex PCR, was used to amplify TCRbeta CDR3 regions from genomic DNA. The paper's data handling went like this. The number of nucleated cells in each sample was estimated from the amplification of reference gene primers within the assay. Sequence reads were collapsed and filtered to measure the absolute abundance of every unique TCRbeta CDR3 rearrangement. For each sample, productive Simpson clonality was calculated by taking the square root of Simpson's diversity index across productive rearrangements. TCRdb took this table from immuneACCESS and kept in-frame rearrangements with V and J called. Such tables lack part of the clones; where checked against another copy, unresolved V genes explain under half of the gap, and the rest is unexplained. That table gives V, J and clone size, and the DNA gave D and trimming. This sample is represented by fewer than 65,000 clones; roughly 89% of them were singletons. The ten largest clones take up 1% to 1.5% of the sample.

Each collaborating institution followed its own protocols to collect whole blood in K2EDTA tubes. Collaborator samples were shipped for TCRbeta analysis as frozen whole blood, isolated PBMCs, or DNA extracted from either sample type. The TCR comes from an elderly woman with acute or convalescent COVID-19. Sequenced: peripheral blood. This receptor chain uses TRBV10-2 and TRBJ2-3, with TRBD1 tentatively as D gene (6 bases match). CDR3 region: CASSLDSSTDTQYF. Here is the DNA: TGCGCCAGCAGCTTGGACAGTAGCACAGATACGCAGTATTTT.